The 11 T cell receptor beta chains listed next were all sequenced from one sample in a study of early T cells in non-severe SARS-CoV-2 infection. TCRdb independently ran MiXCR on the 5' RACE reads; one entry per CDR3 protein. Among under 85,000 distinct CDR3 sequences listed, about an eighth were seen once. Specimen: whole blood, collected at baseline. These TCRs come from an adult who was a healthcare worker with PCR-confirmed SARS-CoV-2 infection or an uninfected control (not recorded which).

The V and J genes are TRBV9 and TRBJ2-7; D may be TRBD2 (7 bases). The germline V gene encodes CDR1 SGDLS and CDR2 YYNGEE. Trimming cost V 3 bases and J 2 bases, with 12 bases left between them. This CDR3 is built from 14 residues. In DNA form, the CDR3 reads TGTGCCAGCAGCGGGGGGCTAGCGGCCTACGAGCAGTACTTC. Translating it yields CASSGGLAAYEQYF.

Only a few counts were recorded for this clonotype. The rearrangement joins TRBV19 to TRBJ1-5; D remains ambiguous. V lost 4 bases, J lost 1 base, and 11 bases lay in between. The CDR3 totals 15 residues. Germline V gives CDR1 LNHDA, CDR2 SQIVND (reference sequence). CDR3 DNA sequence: TGTGCCAGTAGTACCCCCCGCACGAGCAATCAGCCCCAGCATTTT. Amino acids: CASSTPRTSNQPQHF.

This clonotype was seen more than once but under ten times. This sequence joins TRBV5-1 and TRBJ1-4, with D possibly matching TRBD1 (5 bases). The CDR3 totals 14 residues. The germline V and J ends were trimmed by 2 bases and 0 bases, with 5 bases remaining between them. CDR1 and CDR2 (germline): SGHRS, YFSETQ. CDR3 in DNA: TGCGCCAGCAGCTTAGGGGCAACTAATGAAAAACTGTTTTTT. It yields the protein CASSLGATNEKLFF.

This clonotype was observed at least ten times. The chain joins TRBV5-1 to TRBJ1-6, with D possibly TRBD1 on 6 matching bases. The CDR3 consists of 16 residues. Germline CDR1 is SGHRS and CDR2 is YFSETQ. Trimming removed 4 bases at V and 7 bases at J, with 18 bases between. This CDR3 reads CASSIQTGTNNSPLHF. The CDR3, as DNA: TGCGCCAGCAGCATACAAACCGGGACAAACAATTCACCCCTCCACTTT.

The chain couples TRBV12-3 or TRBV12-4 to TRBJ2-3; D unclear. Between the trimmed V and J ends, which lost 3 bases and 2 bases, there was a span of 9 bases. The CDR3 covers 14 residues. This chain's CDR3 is CASSFDGLTDTQYF. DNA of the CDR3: TGTGCCAGCAGTTTTGACGGTCTCACAGATACGCAGTATTTT.

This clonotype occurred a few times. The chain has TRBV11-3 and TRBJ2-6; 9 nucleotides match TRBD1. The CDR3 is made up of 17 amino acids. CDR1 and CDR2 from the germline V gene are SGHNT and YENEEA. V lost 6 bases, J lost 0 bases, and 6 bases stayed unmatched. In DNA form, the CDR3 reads TGTGCCAGCAGATCTGACAGGGGGAGCTCTGGGGCCAACGTCCTGACTTTC. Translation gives CASRSDRGSSGANVLTF.

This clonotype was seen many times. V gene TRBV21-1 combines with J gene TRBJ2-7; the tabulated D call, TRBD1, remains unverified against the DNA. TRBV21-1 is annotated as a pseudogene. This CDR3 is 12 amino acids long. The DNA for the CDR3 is TGTGCCAGCACCAGACGGACAGTTGAGCAGTACTTC. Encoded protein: CASTRRTVEQYF.

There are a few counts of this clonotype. The CDR3 DNA follows: TGTGCCAGCAGTCCCTGGACAGGGTTCGAGACCCAGTACTTC. Translation gives CASSPWTGFETQYF. The chain recombines TRBV12-3 or TRBV12-4 with TRBJ2-5; TRBD1 aligns across 8 bases. There are 14 residues in the CDR3. Trimming took 5 bases from V and 5 from J; bases not matched to a gene: 7.

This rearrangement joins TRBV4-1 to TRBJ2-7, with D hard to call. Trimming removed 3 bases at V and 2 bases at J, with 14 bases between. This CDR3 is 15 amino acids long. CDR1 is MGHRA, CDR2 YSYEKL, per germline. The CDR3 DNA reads TGCGCCAGCAGCCACAGACGACAAGGGCCCTACGAGCAGTACTTC. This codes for CASSHRRQGPYEQYF.

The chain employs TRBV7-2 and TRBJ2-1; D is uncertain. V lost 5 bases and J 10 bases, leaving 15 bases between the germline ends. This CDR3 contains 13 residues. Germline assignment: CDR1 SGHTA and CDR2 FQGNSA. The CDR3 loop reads CASSAAQFREQFF. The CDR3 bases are TGTGCCAGCAGCGCCGCCCAATTCAGGGAGCAGTTCTTC.

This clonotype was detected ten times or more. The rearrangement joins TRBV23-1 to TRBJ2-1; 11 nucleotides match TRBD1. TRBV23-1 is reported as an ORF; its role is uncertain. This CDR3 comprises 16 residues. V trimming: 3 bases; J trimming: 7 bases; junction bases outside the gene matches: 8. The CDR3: CASSHRTGGACNEQFF. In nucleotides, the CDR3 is TGCGCCAGCAGTCACAGGACAGGGGGCGCATGTAATGAGCAGTTCTTC.